Given below is one TCR beta chain in context. These data come from a study of blood T cell repertoires in COVID-19. Study summary: T cells, B-cell-depleted T cells, or PBMCs supplied cDNA or gDNA.

Sequencing was performed with immunoSEQ multiplex PCR; in TCRdb, only in-frame clones are kept and a portion is missing. The sample contains about 310,000 clones, 90% of which appear only once. V was pared by 3 bases and J by 5 bases, with 4 bases of the junction left unmatched. This CDR3 is 14 amino acids long. Germline CDR1 SGDLS, CDR2 YYNGEE. Participants came from roughly 23 US areas, aged about 18 to 100 years. The rearrangement joins TRBV9 to TRBJ2-5; 10 nucleotides line up with TRBD1. Sequencing was performed on PBMCs or T cells enriched from blood (not recorded which). The clonotype was recovered from a woman under 30 with acute COVID-19. The CDR3 DNA reads TGTGCCAGCAGCGGGGGACAGGGGCACGAGACCCAGTACTTC. Translation: CASSGGQGHETQYF.